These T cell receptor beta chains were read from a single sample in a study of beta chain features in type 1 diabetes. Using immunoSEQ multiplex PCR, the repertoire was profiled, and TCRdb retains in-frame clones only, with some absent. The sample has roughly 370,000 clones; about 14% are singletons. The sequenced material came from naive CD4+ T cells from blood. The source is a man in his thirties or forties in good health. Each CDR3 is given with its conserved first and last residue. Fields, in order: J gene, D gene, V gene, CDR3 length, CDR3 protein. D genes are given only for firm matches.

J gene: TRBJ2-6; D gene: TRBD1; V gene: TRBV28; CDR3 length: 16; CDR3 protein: CASRGQGLSGANVLTF
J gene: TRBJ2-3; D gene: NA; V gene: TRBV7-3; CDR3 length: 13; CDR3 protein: CASSLLGTDTQYF
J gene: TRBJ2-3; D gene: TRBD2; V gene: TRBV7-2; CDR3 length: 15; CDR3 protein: CASSLDGRASDTQYF
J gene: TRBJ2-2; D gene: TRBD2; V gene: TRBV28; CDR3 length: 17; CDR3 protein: CASSGPPGLGDTGELFF
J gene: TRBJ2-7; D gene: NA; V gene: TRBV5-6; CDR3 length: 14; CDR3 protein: CASSRREGFYEQYF
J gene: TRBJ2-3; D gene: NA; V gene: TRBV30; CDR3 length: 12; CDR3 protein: CAWSVGRDTQYF
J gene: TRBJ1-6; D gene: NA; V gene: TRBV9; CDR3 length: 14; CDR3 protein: CASSPGEYNSPLHF
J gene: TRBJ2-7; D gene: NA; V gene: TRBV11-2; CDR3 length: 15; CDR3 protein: CASSLGQGSSYEQYF
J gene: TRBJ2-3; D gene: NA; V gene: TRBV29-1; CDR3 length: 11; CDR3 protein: CSVFWADTQYF
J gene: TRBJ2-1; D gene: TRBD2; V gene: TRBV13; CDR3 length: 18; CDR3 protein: CASSSGLAGGIEGDEQFF
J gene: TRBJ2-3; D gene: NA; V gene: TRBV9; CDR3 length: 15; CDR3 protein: CASSVTPSVTDTQYF
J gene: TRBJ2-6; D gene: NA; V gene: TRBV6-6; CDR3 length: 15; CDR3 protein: CASSYLGAGANVLTF
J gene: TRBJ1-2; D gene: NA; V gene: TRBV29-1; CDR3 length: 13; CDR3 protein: CSVDTLGIYGYTF
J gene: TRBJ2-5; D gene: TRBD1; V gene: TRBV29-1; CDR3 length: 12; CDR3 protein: CSVADRGRTQYF
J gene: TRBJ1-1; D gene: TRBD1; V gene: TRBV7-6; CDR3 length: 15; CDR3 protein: CASSLTGTENTEAFF
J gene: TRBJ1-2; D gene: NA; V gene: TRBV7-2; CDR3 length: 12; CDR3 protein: CASSGTRDGYTF
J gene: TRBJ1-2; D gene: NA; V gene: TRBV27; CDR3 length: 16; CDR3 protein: CASSPNTPGGATGYTF
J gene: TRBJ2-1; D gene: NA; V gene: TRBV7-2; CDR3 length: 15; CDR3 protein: CASSLINNQRNEQFF
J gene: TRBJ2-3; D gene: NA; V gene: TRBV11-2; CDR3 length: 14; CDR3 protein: CASSLVPITDTQYF
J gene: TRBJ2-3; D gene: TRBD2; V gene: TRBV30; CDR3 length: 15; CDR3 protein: CAWSLRAGATDTQYF
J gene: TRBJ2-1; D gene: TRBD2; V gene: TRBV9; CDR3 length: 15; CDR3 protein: CASSVSGSSYNEQFF
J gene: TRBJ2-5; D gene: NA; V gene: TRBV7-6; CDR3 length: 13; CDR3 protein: CASSPTVGQTQYF
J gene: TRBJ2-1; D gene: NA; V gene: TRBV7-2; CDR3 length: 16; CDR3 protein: CASSVQPLSSYNEQFF
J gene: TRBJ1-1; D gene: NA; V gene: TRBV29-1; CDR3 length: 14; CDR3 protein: CSVETSRQITEAFF
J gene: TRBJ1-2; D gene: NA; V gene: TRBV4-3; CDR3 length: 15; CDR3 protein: CASSQEERAGHGYTF
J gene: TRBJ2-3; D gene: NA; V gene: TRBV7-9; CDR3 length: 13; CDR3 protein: CASSLGRTDTQYF
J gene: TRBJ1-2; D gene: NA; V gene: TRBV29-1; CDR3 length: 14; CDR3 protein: CSVDGAGQYYGYTF
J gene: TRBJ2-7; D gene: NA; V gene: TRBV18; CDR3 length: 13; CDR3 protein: CASTLSPDYEQYF
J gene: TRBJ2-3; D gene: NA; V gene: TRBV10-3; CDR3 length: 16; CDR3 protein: CAISDRFQGETDTQYF
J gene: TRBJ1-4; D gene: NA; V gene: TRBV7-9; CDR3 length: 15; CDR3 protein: CASSRSGPPNEKLFF
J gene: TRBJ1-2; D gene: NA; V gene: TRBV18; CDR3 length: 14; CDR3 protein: CASSPPFGGYGYTF
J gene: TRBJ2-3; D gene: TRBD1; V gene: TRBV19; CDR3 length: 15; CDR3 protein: CASSKGQGATDTQYF
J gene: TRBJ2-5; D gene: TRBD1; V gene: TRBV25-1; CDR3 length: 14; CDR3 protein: CASSELDRAETQYF
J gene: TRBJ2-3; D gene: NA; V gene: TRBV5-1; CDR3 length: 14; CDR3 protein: CASSFAGKADTQYF
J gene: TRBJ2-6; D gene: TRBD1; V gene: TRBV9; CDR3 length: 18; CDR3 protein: CASSVEAGQGSGANVLTF
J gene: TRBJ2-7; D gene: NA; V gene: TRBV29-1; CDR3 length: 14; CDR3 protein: CSVGSRLPAYEQYF
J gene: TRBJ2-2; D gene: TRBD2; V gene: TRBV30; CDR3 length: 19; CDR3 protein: CAWSVLFWYSGGSTGELFF
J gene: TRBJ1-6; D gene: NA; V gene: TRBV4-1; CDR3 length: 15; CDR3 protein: CASSQDGGGSSPLHF
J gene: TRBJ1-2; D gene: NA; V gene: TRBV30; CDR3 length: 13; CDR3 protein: CAWSLVGYYGYTF
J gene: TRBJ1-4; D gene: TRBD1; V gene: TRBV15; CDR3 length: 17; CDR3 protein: CATSREGQGLPNEKLFF
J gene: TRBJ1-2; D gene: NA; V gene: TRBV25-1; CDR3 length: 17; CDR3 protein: CASSEAAGRPSGYGYTF
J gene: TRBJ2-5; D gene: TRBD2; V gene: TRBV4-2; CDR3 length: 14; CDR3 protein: CASSRQRGQETQYF
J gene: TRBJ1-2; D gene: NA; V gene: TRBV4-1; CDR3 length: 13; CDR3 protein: CASRYGRDYGYTF
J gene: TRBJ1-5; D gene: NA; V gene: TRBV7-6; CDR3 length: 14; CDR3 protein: CASSLGAGNQPQHF
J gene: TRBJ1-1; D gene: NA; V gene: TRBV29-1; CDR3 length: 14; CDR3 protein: CSVVLGGLNTEAFF